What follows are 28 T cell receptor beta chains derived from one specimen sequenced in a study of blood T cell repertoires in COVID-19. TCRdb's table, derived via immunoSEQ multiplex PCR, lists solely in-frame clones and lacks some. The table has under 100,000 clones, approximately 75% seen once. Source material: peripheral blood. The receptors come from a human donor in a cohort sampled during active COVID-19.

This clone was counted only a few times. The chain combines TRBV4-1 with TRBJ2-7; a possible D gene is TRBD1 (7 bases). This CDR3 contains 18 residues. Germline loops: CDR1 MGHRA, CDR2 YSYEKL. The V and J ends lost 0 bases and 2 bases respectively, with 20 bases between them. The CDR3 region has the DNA TGCGCCAGCAGCCAAGATCCTTGGGGCGGGACAGTTACCTACGAGCAGTACTTC. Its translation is CASSQDPWGGTVTYEQYF.

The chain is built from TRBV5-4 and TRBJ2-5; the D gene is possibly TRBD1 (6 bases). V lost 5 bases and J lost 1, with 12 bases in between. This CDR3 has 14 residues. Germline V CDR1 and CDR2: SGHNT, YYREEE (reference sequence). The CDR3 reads CASSLAGAQETQYF. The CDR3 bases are TGTGCCAGCAGTCTGGCAGGGGCCCAAGAGACCCAGTACTTC.

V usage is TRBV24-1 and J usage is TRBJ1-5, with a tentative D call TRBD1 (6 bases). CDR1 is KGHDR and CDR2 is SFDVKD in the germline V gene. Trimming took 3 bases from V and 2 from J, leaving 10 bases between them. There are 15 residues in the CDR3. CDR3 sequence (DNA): TGTGCCACCAGTGATGGGGGCCTTGGCAATCAGCCCCAGCATTTT. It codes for CATSDGGLGNQPQHF.

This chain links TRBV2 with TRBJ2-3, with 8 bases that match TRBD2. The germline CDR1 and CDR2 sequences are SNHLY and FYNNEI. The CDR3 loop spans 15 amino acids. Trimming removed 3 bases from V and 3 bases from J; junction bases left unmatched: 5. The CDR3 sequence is CASSDLAGNTDTQYF. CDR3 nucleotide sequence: TGTGCCAGCAGTGATTTAGCGGGGAATACAGATACGCAGTATTTT.

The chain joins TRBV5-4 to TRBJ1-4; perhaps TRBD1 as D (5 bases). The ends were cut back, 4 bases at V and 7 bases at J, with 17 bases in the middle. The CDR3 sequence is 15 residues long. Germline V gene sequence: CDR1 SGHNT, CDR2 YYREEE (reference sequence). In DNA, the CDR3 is TGTGCCAGCAGCCAGAGGGACGGGGGGGGTGAAAAACTGTTTTTT. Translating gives CASSQRDGGGEKLFF.

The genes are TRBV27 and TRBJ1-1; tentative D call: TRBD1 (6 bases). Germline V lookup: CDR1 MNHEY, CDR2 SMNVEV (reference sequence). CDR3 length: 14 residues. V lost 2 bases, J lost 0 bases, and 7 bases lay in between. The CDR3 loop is CASSLPGVNTEAFF. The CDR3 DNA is TGTGCCAGCAGTTTACCAGGGGTGAACACTGAAGCTTTCTTT.

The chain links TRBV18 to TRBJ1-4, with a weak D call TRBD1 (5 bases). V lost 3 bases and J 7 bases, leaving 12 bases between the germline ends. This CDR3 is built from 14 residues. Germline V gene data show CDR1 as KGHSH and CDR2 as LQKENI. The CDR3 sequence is CASSPGRVREKLFF. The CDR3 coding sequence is TGTGCCAGCTCACCGGGCAGGGTTCGTGAAAAACTGTTTTTT.

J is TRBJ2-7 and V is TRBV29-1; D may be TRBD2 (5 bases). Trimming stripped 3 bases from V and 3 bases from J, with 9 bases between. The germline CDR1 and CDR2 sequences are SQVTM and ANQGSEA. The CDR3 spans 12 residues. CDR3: CSVDGDSYEQYF. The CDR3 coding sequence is TGCAGCGTTGACGGGGATAGCTACGAGCAGTACTTC.

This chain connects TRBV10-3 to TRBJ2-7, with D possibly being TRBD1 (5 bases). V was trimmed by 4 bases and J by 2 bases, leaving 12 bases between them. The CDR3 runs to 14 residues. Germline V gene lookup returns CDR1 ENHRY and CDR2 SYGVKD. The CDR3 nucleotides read TGTGCCATCAGTGGAGGACAAGGCCCCTACGAGCAGTACTTC. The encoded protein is CAISGGQGPYEQYF.

The CDR3 coding sequence is TGTGCCAGCTCACCTCGAGGTCTTCTCACCGGGGAGCTGTTTTTT. Its translation: CASSPRGLLTGELFF. The chain has TRBV18 and TRBJ2-2, with unresolved D. Trimming stripped 3 bases from V and 4 bases from J, with 12 bases between. Germline V CDR1 and CDR2: KGHSH, LQKENI. The CDR3 covers 15 residues.

The CDR3 DNA reads as TGCGCCAGCGGAGAGGGAAACATTCAGTACTTC. Its translation is CASGEGNIQYF. The chain recombines TRBV10-2 with TRBJ2-4; possibly TRBD2 for D (5 bases). Trimming removed 8 bases at V and 6 bases at J, with 8 bases between. Germline V gene data show CDR1 as WSHSY and CDR2 as SAAADI. This CDR3 has 11 amino acids.

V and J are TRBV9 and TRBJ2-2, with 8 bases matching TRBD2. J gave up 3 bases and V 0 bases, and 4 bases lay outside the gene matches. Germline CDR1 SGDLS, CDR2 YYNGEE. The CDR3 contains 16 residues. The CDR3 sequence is CASSVAGLADTGELFF. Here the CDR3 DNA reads TGTGCCAGCAGCGTAGCTGGACTAGCTGACACCGGGGAGCTGTTTTTT. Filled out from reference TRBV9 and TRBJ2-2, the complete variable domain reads DSGVTQTPKHLITATGQRVTLRCSPRSGDLSVYWYQQSLDQGLQFLIQYYNGEERAKGNILERFSAQQFPDLHSELNLSSLELGDSALYFCASSVAGLADTGELFFGEGSRLTVL.

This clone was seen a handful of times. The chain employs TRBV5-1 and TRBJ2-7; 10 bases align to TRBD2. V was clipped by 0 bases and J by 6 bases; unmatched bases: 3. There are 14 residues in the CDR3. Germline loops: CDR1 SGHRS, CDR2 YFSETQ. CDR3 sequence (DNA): TGCGCCAGCAGCTTGGTAGCGGGGGGACTCGAGCAGTACTTC. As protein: CASSLVAGGLEQYF.

CDR3 residues: CASSSDSGIQETQYF. The DNA of the CDR3 is TGTGCCAGCAGTTCGGATAGCGGGATCCAAGAGACCCAGTACTTC. The V call is TRBV6-6, the J call TRBJ2-5; 8 nucleotides match TRBD2. CDR3 length: 15 amino acids. The junction had 5 bases not matched to a gene; V was cut back by 4 bases and J by 1 base. CDR1 is MNHNY and CDR2 is SVGAGI in the germline V gene (reference sequence).

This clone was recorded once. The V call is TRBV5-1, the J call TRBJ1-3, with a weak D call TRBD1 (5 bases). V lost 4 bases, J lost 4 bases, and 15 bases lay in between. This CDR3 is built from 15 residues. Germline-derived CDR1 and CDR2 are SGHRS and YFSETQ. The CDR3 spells CASSPGGGGGNTIYF. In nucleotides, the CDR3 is TGCGCCAGCAGCCCTGGCGGGGGTGGAGGAAACACCATATATTTT. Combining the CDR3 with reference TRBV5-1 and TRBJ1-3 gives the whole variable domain KAGVTQTPRYLIKTRGQQVTLSCSPISGHRSVSWYQQTPGQGLQFLFEYFSETQRNKGNFPGRFSGRQFSNSRSEMNVSTLELGDSALYLCASSPGGGGGNTIYFGEGSWLTVV.

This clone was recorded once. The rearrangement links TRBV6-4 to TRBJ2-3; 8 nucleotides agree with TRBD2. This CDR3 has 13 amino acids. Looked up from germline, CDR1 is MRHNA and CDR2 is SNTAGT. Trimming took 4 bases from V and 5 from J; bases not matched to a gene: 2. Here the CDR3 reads CASSGTSGDTQYF. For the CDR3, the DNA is TGTGCCAGCAGTGGTACTAGCGGAGATACGCAGTATTTT.

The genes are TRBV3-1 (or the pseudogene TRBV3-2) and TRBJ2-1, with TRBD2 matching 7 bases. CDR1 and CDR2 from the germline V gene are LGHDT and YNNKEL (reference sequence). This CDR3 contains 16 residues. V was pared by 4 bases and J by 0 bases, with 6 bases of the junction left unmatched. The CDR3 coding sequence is TGTGCCAGCAGCCCCCAAGTAGCGGGCTCCTACAATGAGCAGTTCTTC. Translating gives CASSPQVAGSYNEQFF.

CDR3: CASSLGGSNEQFF. The CDR3 DNA sequence: TGCGCCAGCAGCTTGGGAGGCAGCAATGAGCAGTTCTTC. The gene calls are TRBV5-1 and TRBJ2-1, with D hard to call. The CDR3 sequence is 13 residues long. Between the trimmed V and J ends, which lost 0 bases and 6 bases, there was a span of 7 bases. Germline CDR1 SGHRS, CDR2 YFSETQ.

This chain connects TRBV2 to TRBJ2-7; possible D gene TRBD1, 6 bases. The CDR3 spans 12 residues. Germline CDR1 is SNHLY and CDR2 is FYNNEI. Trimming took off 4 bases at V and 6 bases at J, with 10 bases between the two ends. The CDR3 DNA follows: TGTGCCAGCAGTGGGGGGCCTACCGAGCAGTACTTC. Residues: CASSGGPTEQYF.

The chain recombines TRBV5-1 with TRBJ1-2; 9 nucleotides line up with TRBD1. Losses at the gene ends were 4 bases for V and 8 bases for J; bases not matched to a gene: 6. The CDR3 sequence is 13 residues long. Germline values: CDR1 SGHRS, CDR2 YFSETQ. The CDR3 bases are TGCGCCAGCAGCCTGAACAGGGGGCTGGGCTACACCTTC. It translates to CASSLNRGLGYTF.

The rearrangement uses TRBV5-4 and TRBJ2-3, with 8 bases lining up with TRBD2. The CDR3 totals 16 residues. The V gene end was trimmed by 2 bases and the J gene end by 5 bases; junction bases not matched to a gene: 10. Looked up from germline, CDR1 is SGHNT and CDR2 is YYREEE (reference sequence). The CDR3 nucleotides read TGTGCCAGCAGCTTTGTTGGAGCGGGGGTAAAAGATACGCAGTATTTT. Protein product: CASSFVGAGVKDTQYF.

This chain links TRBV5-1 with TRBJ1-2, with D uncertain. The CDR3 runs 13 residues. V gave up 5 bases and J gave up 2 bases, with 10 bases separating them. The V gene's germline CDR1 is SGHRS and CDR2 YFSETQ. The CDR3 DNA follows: TGCGCCAGCAGGGAACAGCCCAACTATGGCTACACCTTC. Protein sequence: CASREQPNYGYTF. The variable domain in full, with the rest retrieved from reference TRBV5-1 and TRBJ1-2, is KAGVTQTPRYLIKTRGQQVTLSCSPISGHRSVSWYQQTPGQGLQFLFEYFSETQRNKGNFPGRFSGRQFSNSRSEMNVSTLELGDSALYLCASREQPNYGYTFGSGTRLTVV.

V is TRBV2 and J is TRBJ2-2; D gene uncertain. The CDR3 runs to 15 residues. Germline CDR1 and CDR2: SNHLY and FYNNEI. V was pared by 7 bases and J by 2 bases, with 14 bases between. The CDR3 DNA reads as TGTGCCAGCATGCCCCAACTGATAAACACCGGGGAGCTGTTTTTT. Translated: CASMPQLINTGELFF. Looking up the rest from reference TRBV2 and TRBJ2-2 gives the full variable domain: EPEVTQTPSHQVTQMGQEVILRCVPISNHLYFYWYRQILGQKVEFLVSFYNNEISEKSEIFDDQFSVERPDGSNFTLKIRSTKLEDSAMYFCASMPQLINTGELFFGEGSRLTVL.

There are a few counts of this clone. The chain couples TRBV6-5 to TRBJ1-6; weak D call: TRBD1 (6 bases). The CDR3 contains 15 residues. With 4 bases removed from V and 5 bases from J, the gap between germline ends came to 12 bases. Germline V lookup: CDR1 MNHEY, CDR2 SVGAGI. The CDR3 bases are TGTGCCAGCAGTTCCCGGACAGAAAATAATTCACCCCTCCACTTT. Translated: CASSSRTENNSPLHF.

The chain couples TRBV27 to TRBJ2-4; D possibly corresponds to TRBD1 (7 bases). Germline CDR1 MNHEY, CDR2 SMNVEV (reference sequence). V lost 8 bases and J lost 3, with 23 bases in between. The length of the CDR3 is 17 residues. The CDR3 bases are TGTGCCAGCGGACCCCCCCAGGGGGTGGGAGGCAAAAACATTCAGTACTTC. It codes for CASGPPQGVGGKNIQYF.

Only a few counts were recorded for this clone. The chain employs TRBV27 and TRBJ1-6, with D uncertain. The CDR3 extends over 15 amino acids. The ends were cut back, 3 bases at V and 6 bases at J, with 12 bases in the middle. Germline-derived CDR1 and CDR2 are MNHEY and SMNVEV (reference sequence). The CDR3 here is CASSFVLPFNSPLHF. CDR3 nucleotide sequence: TGTGCCAGCAGTTTTGTGCTACCGTTTAATTCACCCCTCCACTTT.

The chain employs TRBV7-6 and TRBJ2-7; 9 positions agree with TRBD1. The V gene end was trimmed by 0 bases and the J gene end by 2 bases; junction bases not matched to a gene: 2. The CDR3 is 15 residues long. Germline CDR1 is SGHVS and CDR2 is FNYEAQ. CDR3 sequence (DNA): TGTGCCAGCAGCTTAGCGAGGACAGGGGCCTACGAGCAGTACTTC. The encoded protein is CASSLARTGAYEQYF.

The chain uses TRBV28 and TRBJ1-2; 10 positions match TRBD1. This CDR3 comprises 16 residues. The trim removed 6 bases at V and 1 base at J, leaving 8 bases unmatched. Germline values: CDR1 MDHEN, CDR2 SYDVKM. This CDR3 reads CASSLTGGADNYGYTF. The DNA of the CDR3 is TGTGCCAGCAGCCTGACAGGGGGCGCTGATAACTATGGCTACACCTTC.